The next 10 T cell receptor beta chains were all read from a single sample in a study of cytomegalovirus exposure and HLA in healthy donors. The PCR had 60 Vbeta and 13 Jbeta primers. The repertoire was sequenced with immunoSEQ multiplex PCR; TCRdb's copy has only in-frame clones and lacks some. The table lists 150,000 to 200,000 clones, under 80% of them singletons, with under 2.5% in the top ten. Sequencing input: PBMCs. Every receptor here comes from a human donor in good health.

The chain carries TRBV2 and TRBJ2-7, with D possibly matching TRBD1 (5 bases). The V gene's germline CDR1 is SNHLY and CDR2 FYNNEI. V was trimmed by 1 base and J by 5 bases, leaving 12 bases between them. This CDR3 region has 14 residues. The CDR3 loop is CASSEVRAGNEQYF. The CDR3 DNA follows: TGTGCCAGCAGTGAAGTCAGGGCCGGCAACGAGCAGTACTTC.

In its sample, this clone was seen once. V usage is TRBV4-3 and J usage is TRBJ1-2; no reliable D call. Trimming left V 1 base short and J 6 bases short, with 12 bases between. CDR1 is LGHNA, CDR2 YSLEER, per germline. The CDR3 contains 14 residues. The CDR3 DNA reads TGCGCCAGCAGCCAAGTCGGGAACGTGGATGGCTACACCTTC. This encodes CASSQVGNVDGYTF.

The J gene is TRBJ1-1, the V gene TRBV28; 8 bases map to TRBD1. Per the germline V gene, CDR1 is MDHEN and CDR2 is SYDVKM. After removal of 6 bases from V and 3 bases from J, the junction contained 6 bases not matched to a gene. The CDR3 length is 14 residues. CDR3 in amino acids: CASSTNRGDTEAFF. CDR3 DNA sequence: TGTGCCAGCAGCACGAACAGGGGGGACACTGAAGCTTTCTTT.

The genes are TRBV14 and TRBJ2-3; perhaps TRBD2 as D (5 bases). Between the trimmed V and J ends, which lost 6 bases and 0 bases, there was a span of 10 bases. This CDR3 contains 14 residues. In germline, CDR1 is SGHDN, CDR2 FVKESK. CDR3 nucleotides: TGTGCCAGCAGTACAAGGGAGAGCACAGATACGCAGTATTTT. Amino acids: CASSTRESTDTQYF. Variable domain in full (rest from reference TRBV14 and TRBJ2-3): EAGVTQFPSHSVIEKGQTVTLRCDPISGHDNLYWYRRVMGKEIKFLLHFVKESKQDESGMPNNRFLAERTGGTYSTLKVQPAELEDSGVYFCASSTRESTDTQYFGPGTRLTVL.

The gene calls are TRBV12-2 and TRBJ1-3. TRBV12-2 is a listed pseudogene. The CDR3 is made up of 16 amino acids. CDR3: CASRFFRRSSGNTIYF. CDR3 nucleotide sequence: TGTGCAAGTCGCTTTTTTCGTAGGAGCTCTGGAAACACCATATATTTT.

The gene calls are TRBV10-3 and TRBJ2-3; 7 bases fit TRBD2. J was trimmed by 6 bases and V by 3 bases; bases with no gene match: 0. CDR1 and CDR2 (germline): ENHRY, SYGVKD. The CDR3 sequence is 12 residues long. CDR3 region: CAISDGGDTQYF. In DNA form, the CDR3 reads TGTGCCATCAGTGACGGGGGGGATACGCAGTATTTT.

V gene TRBV6-1 combines with J gene TRBJ1-1; no clear D. V lost 1 base and J lost 10, with 13 bases in between. CDR3 length equals 13 residues. Per the germline V gene, CDR1 is MNHNS and CDR2 is SASEGT. In nucleotides, the CDR3 is TGTGCCAGCAGTGAAGAGGCGCCATGGAGAGCTTTCTTT. Protein sequence: CASSEEAPWRAFF.

The chain joins TRBV5-4 to TRBJ2-7; 8 bases line up with TRBD2. Trimming cost V 2 bases and J 3 bases; bases outside gene matches: 4. Germline assignment: CDR1 SGHNT and CDR2 YYREEE (reference sequence). The CDR3 runs 14 residues. The CDR3, as DNA: TGTGCCAGCAGCTTCGGGGGGGGGTACTACGAGCAGTACTTC. It translates to CASSFGGGYYEQYF.

The genes are TRBV5-4 and TRBJ1-2; TRBD1 matches 9 bases. V was clipped by 4 bases and J by 7 bases; unmatched bases: 14. CDR3 length equals 16 residues. Germline CDR1 is SGHNT and CDR2 is YYREEE (reference sequence). CDR3 sequence reads: CASSGNRGQGGLGYTF. CDR3 sequence (DNA): TGTGCCAGCAGCGGAAATCGGGGACAGGGTGGTCTTGGCTACACCTTC.

This chain connects TRBV4-1 to TRBJ2-5; 7 bases are a match to TRBD2. The J call may be faulty, since TRBJ2-7 better matches the DNA end. This CDR3 is 15 amino acids long. Germline V gene data show CDR1 as MGHRA and CDR2 as YSYEKL. The CDR3 DNA reads as TGCGCCAGCAGCCAAGGTTCCGGGACTACCTACGAGCAGTACTTC. Protein: CASSQGSGTTYEQYF.